The next 18 T cell receptor beta chains were all read from a single sample in a study of blood T cell repertoires in COVID-19. Measured with immunoSEQ multiplex PCR; TCRdb has only the in-frame clones, and not every one. The sample has roughly 310,000 clones, around 90% seen once. The sequencing sample was made of PBMCs or T cells enriched from blood (not recorded which). The receptors stem from a man aged 60-69 years who had recovered from COVID-19.

J is TRBJ1-5 and V is TRBV6-6, with 9 bases matching TRBD1. J lost 7 bases, V lost 6 bases, and 10 bases had no gene match. Germline CDR1 and CDR2: MNHNY and SVGAGI (reference sequence). This CDR3 is 15 amino acids long. CDR3 coding DNA: TGTGCCAGCAGGTCCTCCGGACAGGGGATACAGCCCCAGCATTTT. Protein sequence: CASRSSGQGIQPQHF.

The gene calls are TRBV5-1 and TRBJ1-4; 7 positions match TRBD1. CDR1 is SGHRS and CDR2 is YFSETQ in the germline V gene. J was trimmed by 3 bases and V by 4 bases; bases with no gene match: 9. This CDR3 spans 16 amino acids. The CDR3 loop reads CASSPHPDRPNEKLFF. CDR3 sequence (DNA): TGCGCCAGCAGCCCGCACCCGGACAGGCCTAATGAAAAACTGTTTTTT.

The V and J genes are TRBV18 and TRBJ1-6, with 7 bases lining up with TRBD1. The length of the CDR3 is 14 residues. Losses at the gene ends were 6 bases for V and 8 bases for J; bases not matched to a gene: 7. The germline V gene has CDR1 KGHSH and CDR2 LQKENI. The CDR3 DNA reads TGTGCCAGCTCCGAAACAGGGGTATATTCACCCCTCCACTTT. Its protein is CASSETGVYSPLHF.

CDR3 DNA sequence: TGTGCCAGCACCCTAGGTAGCGGGGGCACAGATACGCAGTATTTT. Amino acids: CASTLGSGGTDTQYF. V and J are TRBV28 and TRBJ2-3, with 8 bases fitting TRBD2. This CDR3 has 15 amino acids. The V segment lost 7 bases and the J segment 1 base; nucleotides outside the gene matches: 7. Germline V lookup: CDR1 MDHEN, CDR2 SYDVKM.

The chain uses TRBV19 and TRBJ1-1, with D unresolved. The CDR3 totals 14 residues. Deletions cut 2 bases from V and 3 bases from J, with 10 bases between. Looked up from germline, CDR1 is LNHDA and CDR2 is SQIVND (reference sequence). DNA of the CDR3: TGTGCCAGTAGTATAAGTCGGAGGGACACTGAAGCTTTCTTT. It specifies CASSISRRDTEAFF.

This clone was observed a single time. This sequence joins TRBV19 and TRBJ1-5; 7 bases are a match to TRBD1. Unmatched junction bases numbered 16, after V lost 7 bases and J lost 4 bases. CDR3 length: 17 amino acids. Looked up from germline, CDR1 is LNHDA and CDR2 is SQIVND (reference sequence). The CDR3 region is CASTTNPPTQGNQPQHF. In nucleotides, the CDR3 is TGTGCCAGTACCACAAACCCGCCCACACAGGGGAATCAGCCCCAGCATTTT.

The chain couples TRBV7-6 to TRBJ2-3, with 11 bases matching TRBD2. Trimming took 0 bases from V and 10 from J; bases not matched to a gene: 12. Germline-derived CDR1 and CDR2 are SGHVS and FNYEAQ. The CDR3 totals 17 residues. CDR3 amino acids: CASSLATSGDLPSSQYF. CDR3 coding DNA: TGTGCCAGCAGCTTAGCGACTAGCGGGGACCTACCCAGCTCGCAGTATTTT.

V is TRBV3-1 (or the pseudogene TRBV3-2) and J is TRBJ2-3; 7 bases are a match to TRBD2. CDR1 is LGHDT and CDR2 is YNNKEL in the germline V gene (reference sequence). V was pared by 4 bases and J by 2 bases, with 6 bases of the junction left unmatched. This CDR3 has 15 amino acids. In nucleotides, the CDR3 is TGTGCCAGCAGCCCATTAGCGGGTGACACAGATACGCAGTATTTT. Its translation: CASSPLAGDTDTQYF.

The V and J genes are TRBV27 and TRBJ2-1; TRBD2 aligns across 12 bases. This CDR3 has 15 residues. The germline V gene has CDR1 MNHEY and CDR2 SMNVEV (reference sequence). The V and J ends lost 7 bases and 3 bases, in that order; junction bases with no gene match: 4. This CDR3 is CASNKLAGGYNEQFF. The CDR3 DNA reads TGTGCCAGCAATAAACTAGCGGGAGGCTACAATGAGCAGTTCTTC.

V gene TRBV7-6 combines with J gene TRBJ1-2; D not certain. Germline CDR1 is SGHVS and CDR2 is FNYEAQ. The CDR3 runs 14 residues. The V gene lost 5 bases and the J gene lost 8 bases, with 18 bases spanning the gap. The CDR3 protein is CASSDPTEARGYTF. DNA for the CDR3: TGTGCCAGCAGCGACCCCACGGAGGCTCGGGGCTACACCTTC.

The chain links TRBV19 to TRBJ2-7, with D perhaps matching TRBD1 (7 bases). Germline CDR1 and CDR2: LNHDA and SQIVND (reference sequence). V was pared by 6 bases and J by 1 base, with 13 bases between. CDR3 length equals 14 residues. The CDR3 protein is CASRTGRGSYEQYF. In nucleotides, the CDR3 is TGTGCCAGTAGGACAGGGCGGGGATCCTACGAGCAGTACTTC.

This clone was seen a single time. V usage is TRBV11-1 and J usage is TRBJ1-1; no reliable D call. This CDR3 comprises 15 residues. Germline-derived CDR1 and CDR2 are SGHAT and FQDESV (reference sequence). Between the trimmed V and J ends, which lost 3 bases and 4 bases, there was a span of 15 bases. The CDR3 DNA is TGTGCCAGCAGCTTGTCAAGGGAGCGGGGCACTGAAGCTTTCTTT. Residues: CASSLSRERGTEAFF.

The chain employs TRBV15 and TRBJ2-3; D is possibly TRBD2 (6 bases). The germline V gene has CDR1 LNHNV and CDR2 YYDKDF (reference sequence). CDR3 length: 15 residues. V was cut by 4 bases and J by 6 bases, with 17 bases left in between. DNA for the CDR3: TGTGCCACCAGCAAGAGCGTAGCGGTTGTGGATACGCAGTATTTT. Protein sequence: CATSKSVAVVDTQYF.

The chain couples TRBV7-9 to TRBJ2-1; 9 nucleotides line up with TRBD2. V lost 3 bases and J lost 4; bases outside the gene matches: 10. The CDR3 has 17 residues. Germline-derived CDR1 and CDR2 are SEHNR and FQNEAQ (reference sequence). In DNA form, the CDR3 reads TGTGCCAGCAGCTTTCCCCGCGGCGGGAGGGATTACAATGAGCAGTTCTTC. This gives the protein CASSFPRGGRDYNEQFF.

The V gene is TRBV29-1, the J gene TRBJ1-1; D possibly corresponds to TRBD1 (5 bases). Trimming shortened V by 1 base and J by 1 base, and 10 bases separated the two germline ends. Germline V gives CDR1 SQVTM, CDR2 ANQGSEA. The CDR3 contains 14 residues. The CDR3 DNA is TGCAGCGTTGAAGTCGCAGGGCGGAACACTGAAGCTTTCTTT. Translation gives CSVEVAGRNTEAFF.

The rearrangement joins TRBV12-5 to TRBJ1-2, with 7 bases that match TRBD1. V was clipped by 4 bases and J by 6 bases; unmatched bases: 5. Germline V gene sequence: CDR1 LGHNT, CDR2 FRNRAP. The CDR3 length is 13 residues. The CDR3 region is CASGSLTGDGYTF. In nucleotides, the CDR3 is TGTGCTAGTGGTTCACTCACAGGGGATGGCTACACCTTC.

This rearrangement joins TRBV30 to TRBJ2-1, with 7 bases identical to TRBD1. The J segment lost 9 bases and the V segment lost 0 bases, leaving 23 bases of the junction unmatched. The CDR3 length is 19 residues. CDR1 and CDR2 from the germline V gene are GTSNPN and SVGIG (reference sequence). DNA of the CDR3: TGTGCCTGGAGTGTACGCGAAAGACAGGGCATTCCCGAGGGGACTGAGCAGTTCTTC. Translation gives CAWSVRERQGIPEGTEQFF.

This clone is a singleton in its sample. The V call is TRBV18, the J call TRBJ2-1; D unresolved. Germline-derived CDR1 and CDR2 are KGHSH and LQKENI. The CDR3 is made up of 13 amino acids. V dropped 0 bases and J dropped 10 bases, with 10 bases sitting between them. CDR3 sequence (DNA): TGTGCCAGCTCACCACCCCCATCCAGGGAGCAGTTCTTC. Protein: CASSPPPSREQFF.